A selection of T cell receptor beta chains follows, all from one sample in a study of T cell responses to AZD1222 COVID-19 vaccine. Some clones are missing from TCRdb's copy, which holds only in-frame ones; the method was immunoSEQ multiplex PCR. Of 75,000 to 90,000 clones in the sample, approximately 85% were seen once. Sequences were derived from peripheral blood, sampled on day 0 of AZD1222 vaccination. All receptors derive from an adult in good health. CDR3s include the opening cysteine and the closing phenylalanine or tryptophan. The D gene is left open where the match is weak. Not all rows give a size; the values are once, few, many and, for expanded clones, a class.

clone_size | j_call | d_call | v_call | cdr3_aa | cdr3_nt
NA | TRBJ1-1 | NA | TRBV7-6 | CASSPGRELANTEAFF | TGTGCCAGCAGCCCAGGAAGGGAGCTCGCGAACACTGAAGCTTTCTTT
NA | TRBJ1-2 | NA | TRBV5-1 | CASSPGALRGGYTF | TGCGCCAGCAGCCCTGGGGCACTCAGGGGTGGCTACACCTTC
NA | TRBJ1-3 | NA | TRBV7-2 | CASSLVVRSGNTIYF | TGTGCCAGCAGCTTAGTCGTCAGGTCTGGAAACACCATATATTTT
NA | TRBJ1-2 | NA | TRBV5-8 | CASSFRVLNYGYTF | TGTGCCAGCAGCTTCAGGGTACTGAACTATGGCTACACCTTC
NA | TRBJ2-2 | TRBD1 | TRBV9 | CASSVTTGANTGELFF | TGTGCCAGCAGCGTTACGACAGGGGCGAACACCGGGGAGCTGTTTTTT
NA | TRBJ1-2 | TRBD1 | TRBV7-9 | CASSPGQGLNYGYTF | TGTGCCAGCAGCCCTGGACAGGGGCTAAACTATGGCTACACCTTC
NA | TRBJ2-1 | NA | TRBV5-4 | CASSLGLVQRSYNEQFF | TGTGCCAGCAGCTTGGGACTAGTACAACGCTCCTACAATGAGCAGTTCTTC
NA | TRBJ1-4 | NA | TRBV7-6 | CASSFTGGEKLFF | TGTGCCAGCAGCTTCACAGGAGGTGAAAAACTGTTTTTT
NA | TRBJ1-2 | NA | TRBV19 | CASSQDTYGYTF | TGTGCCAGTAGTCAGGACACCTATGGCTACACCTTC
NA | TRBJ1-1 | NA | TRBV6-2/TRBV6-3 | CASSRLSGDTEAFF | TGTGCCAGCAGCCGGCTCTCCGGGGACACTGAAGCTTTCTTT
NA | TRBJ1-2 | NA | TRBV29-1 | CSVDRDYGYTF | TGCAGCGTTGACAGGGACTATGGCTACACCTTC
NA | TRBJ1-1 | TRBD1 | TRBV29-1 | CSVPGQELRRAFF | TGCAGCGTTCCCGGACAGGAATTACGACGGGCTTTCTTT
NA | TRBJ1-2 | TRBD1 | TRBV10-3 | CAVTGDYGYTF | TGTGCCGTGACAGGGGACTATGGCTACACCTTC
NA | TRBJ2-7 | TRBD1 | TRBV27 | CASSAPGTGINEQYF | TGTGCCAGCAGTGCACCCGGGACAGGCATTAACGAGCAGTACTTC
NA | TRBJ2-7 | TRBD1 | TRBV7-3 | CASSSPGTGIHEQYF | TGTGCCAGCAGTTCACCCGGGACAGGGATCCACGAGCAGTACTTC
once | TRBJ2-7 | TRBD2 | TRBV10-3 | CAISVLAGMYEQYF | TGTGCCATCAGTGTACTAGCGGGGATGTACGAGCAGTACTTC
NA | TRBJ1-1 | NA | TRBV10-3 | CAIAGGGDTEAFF | TGTGCCATCGCGGGGGGAGGAGACACTGAAGCTTTCTTT
NA | TRBJ1-2 | TRBD1 | TRBV7-8 | CASSPPGGWDGYTF | TGTGCCAGCAGTCCTCCAGGGGGCTGGGATGGCTACACCTTC
NA | TRBJ1-5 | NA | TRBV6-2/TRBV6-3 | CASSYGLYQPQHF | TGTGCCAGCAGTTACGGATTATATCAGCCCCAGCATTTT
NA | TRBJ2-2 | NA | TRBV19 | CASSGSNRELFF | TGTGCCAGCAGTGGGAGTAACCGGGAGCTGTTTTTT
NA | TRBJ2-7 | TRBD1 | TRBV5-1 | CASSRTGTGQPYEQYF | TGCGCCAGCAGCAGGACCGGGACAGGGCAGCCCTACGAGCAGTACTTC
NA | TRBJ1-2 | NA | TRBV5-1 | CASSLGGTNYGYTF | TGCGCCAGCAGCTTGGGAGGGACTAACTATGGCTACACCTTC
once | TRBJ2-7 | NA | TRBV11-1 | CASSLEGYHEQYF | TGTGCCAGCAGCTTAGAGGGTTACCACGAGCAGTACTTC
NA | TRBJ2-7 | NA | TRBV10-3 | CATLGGGPYEQYF | TGTGCCACCCTAGGCGGGGGCCCCTACGAGCAGTACTTC
NA | TRBJ1-5 | NA | TRBV7-8 | CASSLNDRALSNQPQHF | TGTGCCAGCAGCTTAAATGATAGGGCGCTTAGCAATCAGCCCCAGCATTTT
NA | TRBJ2-7 | NA | TRBV2 | CASSVEMDTYEQYF | TGTGCCAGCAGTGTTGAGATGGATACCTACGAGCAGTACTTC
NA | TRBJ1-1 | TRBD1 | TRBV24-1 | CATRTGGGNTEAFF | TGTGCCACCAGGACAGGGGGGGGAAACACTGAAGCTTTCTTT
NA | TRBJ1-3 | NA | TRBV7-2 | CASRTEASQLQGSGNTIYF | TGTGCCAGCAGGACAGAGGCTTCCCAATTACAGGGTTCTGGAAACACCATATATTTT
NA | TRBJ1-6 | NA | TRBV7-6 | CASSLEPSSYNSPLHF | TGTGCCAGCAGCTTAGAACCGAGCTCCTATAATTCACCCCTCCACTTT
NA | TRBJ2-1 | TRBD1 | TRBV6-5 | CASRTDRYNEQFF | TGTGCCAGCAGGACGGACAGGTACAATGAGCAGTTCTTC
once | TRBJ2-7 | TRBD2 | TRBV7-9 | CASSWRTSGSYEQYF | TGTGCCAGCAGCTGGAGGACTAGCGGATCCTACGAGCAGTACTTC
NA | TRBJ2-2 | TRBD1 | TRBV10-1 | CASSEFGQGSLRELFF | TGCGCCAGCAGTGAGTTTGGACAGGGATCACTCAGGGAGCTGTTTTTT
few | TRBJ2-4 | NA | TRBV3-1/TRBV3-2 | CASSQGAGPKNIQYF | TGTGCCAGCAGCCAAGGGGCCGGGCCCAAAAACATTCAGTACTTC
NA | TRBJ1-6 | NA | TRBV6-5 | CASSYNRDNSPLHF | TGTGCCAGCAGTTACAACAGGGATAATTCACCCCTCCACTTT
NA | TRBJ1-2 | TRBD1 | TRBV3-1/TRBV3-2 | CASSARPSGTGDHTF | TGTGCCAGCAGCGCACGACCGTCGGGGACAGGGGACCACACCTTC
NA | TRBJ2-7 | NA | TRBV5-4 | CASSRGYEQYF | TGTGCCAGCAGCAGGGGTTACGAGCAGTACTTC
NA | TRBJ2-2 | NA | TRBV5-4 | CASSQPSVGELFF | TGTGCCAGCAGCCAACCCTCTGTCGGGGAGCTGTTTTTT
NA | TRBJ1-5 | NA | TRBV28 | CASSWDAYSNQPQHF | TGTGCCAGCAGTTGGGACGCGTATAGCAATCAGCCCCAGCATTTT
NA | TRBJ2-7 | TRBD2 | TRBV7-2 | CASSPRTSGAREQYF | TGTGCCAGCAGCCCCAGGACTAGCGGGGCGAGAGAGCAGTACTTC
NA | TRBJ2-5 | NA | TRBV5-1 | CASSLGPGPETQYF | TGCGCCAGCAGCTTGGGACCGGGGCCGGAGACCCAGTACTTC
once | TRBJ1-1 | NA | TRBV7-8 | CASSPAGMNTEAFF | TGTGCCAGCAGTCCCGCGGGAATGAACACTGAAGCTTTCTTT
NA | TRBJ2-7 | NA | TRBV19 | CASSTLDSYEQYF | TGTGCCAGTAGTACGCTCGACAGCTACGAGCAGTACTTC
NA | TRBJ1-5 | NA | TRBV5-5 | CASSLGGTPQHF | TGTGCCAGCAGCTTGGGAGGGACACCCCAGCATTTT
NA | TRBJ2-7 | NA | TRBV2 | CASSEGTPAYEQYF | TGTGCCAGCAGTGAGGGGACTCCCGCCTACGAGCAGTACTTC
NA | TRBJ1-2 | NA | TRBV25-1 | CASSGSGQGHGYTF | TGTGCCAGCAGTGGAAGTGGGCAGGGGCATGGCTACACCTTC
once | TRBJ2-3 | TRBD2 | TRBV7-3 | CASSLMDGGTEDTQYF | TGTGCCAGCAGCTTAATGGACGGGGGGACTGAAGATACGCAGTATTTT
NA | TRBJ2-7 | NA | TRBV4-3 | CASSPERWGGLEQYF | TGCGCCAGCAGCCCGGAGAGATGGGGGGGCCTCGAGCAGTACTTC
NA | TRBJ2-5 | TRBD2 | TRBV14 | CASSQGLAGGETQYF | TGTGCCAGCAGCCAAGGACTAGCGGGGGGAGAGACCCAGTACTTC
NA | TRBJ1-1 | NA | TRBV6-5 | CASSPGVGVSAFF | TGTGCCAGCAGTCCCGGGGTGGGGGTATCGGCTTTCTTT
NA | TRBJ1-1 | NA | TRBV5-1 | CASRARDYTEAFF | TGCGCCAGCAGGGCACGGGACTACACTGAAGCTTTCTTT
NA | TRBJ2-4 | NA | TRBV10-3 | CAISEAGAGSGAKNIQYF | TGTGCCATCAGTGAGGCAGGGGCGGGGTCCGGGGCCAAAAACATTCAGTACTTC
NA | TRBJ1-1 | NA | TRBV7-9 | CASSLGVQGRDPVEAFF | TGTGCCAGCAGCTTAGGTGTTCAGGGGAGGGACCCGGTTGAAGCTTTCTTT
NA | TRBJ2-2 | NA | TRBV2 | CASSRARVDTGELFF | TGTGCCAGCAGTAGGGCCAGGGTAGACACCGGGGAGCTGTTTTTT